The table lists the clone carrying this T cell receptor (beta chain) with a count of one. The data stem from a study of blood T cell repertoires in COVID-19. In the original workflow: By means of reference gene primer amplification, nucleated cell counts were estimated. Sequenced by immunoSEQ multiplex PCR; TCRdb stores in-frame clones only, minus some. Clonal size and the V and J genes are those of that table, whereas D and trimming came from the DNA. The table records approximately 170,000 clones, around 72% of them present only once. The V gene lost 3 bases and the J gene lost 8 bases, with 13 bases spanning the gap. CDR1 is MNHEY, CDR2 SMNVEV, per germline (reference sequence). This CDR3 region has 13 residues.

The clonotype comes from a woman older than 75 with acute or convalescent COVID-19. The specimen sequenced was peripheral blood. The chain combines TRBV27 with TRBJ1-2; D may be TRBD1 (5 bases). The CDR3 nucleotides are TGTGCCAGCAGTTTTCGACGGGGGGGAGGCTACACCTTC. It yields the protein CASSFRRGGGYTF.